This T cell receptor beta chain appears in the sequencing data of a study of Ad26.COV2.S vaccination and SARS-CoV-2 variants. Regarding treatment: 15 to 20 received Ad26.COV2.S at low or high dose, single or two shots; roughly five received placebo; per-sample allocation not given. Day 63 after the first vaccine or placebo injection was the time point for sampling. Profiled with immunoSEQ multiplex PCR; TCRdb holds only in-frame clones, not every one. The sample contains fewer than 400,000 clones, roughly 90% of which appear only once. Trimming took 0 bases from V and 1 from J, leaving 8 bases between them. Germline V gene data show CDR1 as LGHNA and CDR2 as YSLEER. CDR3 length: 15 residues.

The sample in question was peripheral blood, obtained in a trial of Ad26.COV2.S vaccine versus placebo. The sequence came from a person aged 18-65 years who received the Ad26.COV2.S COVID-19 vaccine or a placebo. The chain carries TRBV4-3 and TRBJ2-3; unclear D gene. CDR3 in amino acids: CASSQDAVGTDTQYF. The CDR3 DNA reads as TGCGCCAGCAGCCAAGATGCAGTGGGCACAGATACGCAGTATTTT.